These T cell receptor beta chains were read from a single sample in a study of T cells in Graves' hyperthyroidism and ophthalmopathy. TCRdb used MiXCR to reprocess the multiplex PCR reads, holding one entry per CDR3 protein. In the table there are approximately 150,000 distinct CDR3 sequences, 9.4% of which are singletons. The source material was blood. All receptors derive from a young woman with Graves' hyperthyroidism that later progressed to Graves' ophthalmopathy. Both conserved end residues are part of each CDR3. A D gene is named only where the DNA matches it firmly. For some rows the clone size is stated as once, few or many, or as a class when expanded; others skip it.

clone size	D gene	V gene	CDR3 length	J gene	CDR3 DNA	CDR3 protein
.	.	TRBV20-1	13	TRBJ2-4	TGCAGTGCTAGATCCCGGGTTCAGGGCATTCAGTACTTC	CSARSRVQGIQYF
many	.	TRBV3-1	14	TRBJ1-2	TGTGCCAGCAGCCAAGTGGTAGGGGCGCAGGGCTACACCTTC	CASSQVVGAQGYTF
many	.	TRBV20-1	13	TRBJ2-3	TGCAGTGGGACAGCATCTAGCACAGATACGCAGTATTTT	CSGTASSTDTQYF
few	TRBD2	TRBV5-4	15	TRBJ2-3	TGTGCCAGCAGCCCTAAACGGGGGGGATCAGATACGCAGTATTTT	CASSPKRGGSDTQYF
few	TRBD2	TRBV9	15	TRBJ2-5	TGTGCCAGCAGCGGAGGACGGGGGGGGGGGGAGACCCAGTACTTC	CASSGGRGGGETQYF
many	.	TRBV7-8	16	TRBJ1-5	TGTGCCAGCAGCCCAGGCCCCCCGGGAAGCAATCAGCCCCAGCATTTT	CASSPGPPGSNQPQHF
many	.	TRBV19	14	TRBJ1-2	TGTGCCAGTAGTGTAGATCGACAGGCGGGAGGCTACACCTTC	CASSVDRQAGGYTF
many	.	TRBV28	17	TRBJ2-1	TGTGCCAGCAGTTTATCCCCAGCGGTAAGCTCCTACAATGAGCAGTTCTTC	CASSLSPAVSSYNEQFF
.	.	TRBV6-1	16	TRBJ1-4	TGTGCCAGCAGTGCAGCGGGGAGAACAACTAATGAAAAACTGTTTTTT	CASSAAGRTTNEKLFF
few	TRBD1	TRBV6-1	13	TRBJ2-1	TGTGCCACCTCGGGACAGGGGGACAATGAGCAGTTCTTC	CATSGQGDNEQFF
many	TRBD2	TRBV3-1	14	TRBJ2-1	TGTGCCAGCAGCCCAATACGGACTAGCATTGAGCAGTTCTTC	CASSPIRTSIEQFF
many	.	TRBV6-5	15	TRBJ1-1	TGTGCCAGCAGTTACTCGATATCCGGGGGAACTGAAGCTTTCTTT	CASSYSISGGTEAFF
many	TRBD2	TRBV7-9	16	TRBJ2-1	TGTGCCAGCAGCCTTAGCGGGGGGGCCTCCTACAATGAGCAGTTCTTC	CASSLSGGASYNEQFF